This TCR beta chain was documented in a study of regulatory T cells in long-lasting Graves disease. This clonotype was picked up many times. The time point is: newly diagnosed GD, antithyroid drugs for less than 3 months. Preparation of the TCR library used RNA extracted from PBMCs. Deletions cut 6 bases from V and 7 bases from J, with 16 bases between. This CDR3 spans 13 amino acids. CDR1 is MDHEN, CDR2 SYDVKM, per germline. Arm-PCR of CDR3 regions and iRepertoire HTBI primers were used to build TCR beta libraries. From the multiplex PCR reads, TCRdb called clonotypes with MiXCR, one entry per CDR3 protein. Counted here are approximately 560,000 distinct CDR3 sequences, around 15% occurring once; the ten biggest clones make up more than 10%. The same data also contributed to another study, on T cells in Graves' hyperthyroidism and ophthalmopathy. That study reports: First-round RT-PCR with HTBI primers amplified the TCR CDR3 region.

The specimen was peripheral blood mononuclear cells (PBMCs), collected at new diagnosis, from a patient treated with antithyroid drugs. The chain couples TRBV28 to TRBJ2-7, with a possible D match to TRBD2 (6 bases). This TCR derives from a man between 18 and 35 years old with Graves disease. This chain's CDR3 is CASRFGGVGEQYF. The CDR3 nucleotides are TGTGCCAGCAGGTTCGGAGGGGTGGGGGAGCAGTACTTC.